This T cell receptor beta chain derives from a study of identical twins. This clonotype was seen a few times. Its antigen is currently unknown. The V and J ends lost 4 bases and 5 bases, in that order; junction bases with no gene match: 15. The CDR3 has 17 amino acids. TCRdb re-derived calls from the 5' RACE reads in MiXCR, one entry per CDR3 protein. The sample lists approximately 470,000 distinct CDR3 sequences, about 14% occurring once. Study-wide points: Conclusions leaned on cross-sectional statistical analysis and did not track the same donors over time. Sequences that were beta out-of-frame showed weaker excess twin sharing. The authors noted that invariant MAIT and iNKT cells could partly confound zero-insertion analyses. Insertions were reduced in abundant cord blood beta clonotypes but not in memory repertoires.

This sample also appeared in a second study, on yellow fever vaccine responses in identical twins.

Sequenced sample: CD4+ T cells sorted from blood. The chain carries TRBV12-3 or TRBV12-4 and TRBJ2-5, with 8 positions matching TRBD1. The TCR comes from a woman aged 18-30 years in good health. The CDR3 nucleotides are TGTGCCAGCAGTTACCGACAGGGGCACATATCTTTCGAGACCCAGTACTTC. It yields the protein CASSYRQGHISFETQYF.